This record looks at one T cell receptor beta chain sequence and its context. Its antigen target is currently unknown. Within one base of it there is no much larger clone, and no base qualities were kept. The data stem from a study of blood T cell repertoires in COVID-19 (dated by TCRdb to 2020 to 2021). About the full investigation: Samples from collaborators originated in the United States, Italy and Spain and spanned both the acute and convalescent phases of COVID-19. The repertoires were released in a freely available public database meant as a resource for research on the immune response to SARS-CoV-2. Where available, HLA class I and class II types were obtained from metadata supplied by the sample provider rather than from assay-based typing. The samples were drawn from the first 160 participants of the ongoing ImmuneRACE study and from over 950 subjects provided by 6 global collaborators. Subjects who had been exposed to COVID-19, were actively infected with it, or had recovered from it provided the deeply sampled blood TCRbeta repertoires that made up the dataset. The material from the prospective study consisted of cDNA or gDNA derived from T cells, B-cell-depleted T cells, or PBMCs. The sample metadata nearly always contained a de-identified subject ID, COVID-19 status, age in years and sex. General conclusions and limits of the study: How much clinical and demographic metadata was included differed by source and by participant, and the metadata was provided uncurated.

Another Seattle source contributed samples from volunteer blood donors who had recovered from COVID-19. Whole blood was collected in K2EDTA tubes by collaborating institutions according to the institutions' own protocols. For TCRbeta analysis, collaborators shipped samples in one of three forms: frozen whole blood, isolated PBMCs, or DNA extracted from either of those sample types. TCRbeta CDR3 regions were amplified from genomic DNA by means of the immunoSEQ Assay, a bias-controlled multiplex PCR. The authors' analysis ran thus. The number of nucleated cells in each sample was estimated from the amplification of reference gene primers within the assay. To quantify the absolute abundance of each unique TCRbeta CDR3 rearrangement, sequence reads were collapsed and filtered. Productive Simpson clonality was computed per sample as the square root of Simpson's diversity index over productive rearrangements. TCRdb re-hosts the immuneACCESS table, in-frame sequences only. Its copies lack some clones; in the studies checked, an unresolved V gene accounts for under half of them, and the cause for the rest is not known. V, J and clone size are those of that table, while D and trimming were read from the DNA. A total of approximately 220,000 clones appear in this sample, roughly 80% of them only once. Approximately 5.1% of the sample lies in the top ten.

The sequenced material came from peripheral blood. This TCR was sampled from a woman in her fifties or sixties who had recovered from COVID-19.

The CDR3 region reads CASSLAYRGFSYEQYF. The DNA sequence reads TGTGCCAGCAGCTTAGCGTACAGGGGGTTCTCATACGAGCAGTACTTC. The rearranged chain carries TRBV11-2 and TRBJ2-7, with 8 bases in between that match TRBD1. Via the germline V gene, CDR1 is SGHAT and CDR2 FQNNGV. CDR3 length: 16 amino acids, cysteine to phenylalanine. The sequence is cut down to CDR3 DNA, 48 bases in frame from base 1. For this chain, trimming is 1 base at the V end and 4 bases at the J end, and the number of junction bases without a gene match is 9.